Presented here are 32 T cell receptor beta chains from one specimen sequenced in a study of regulatory and conventional T cells in RAG deficiency. The sorted conventional CD4+ T cells were CD25-low and CD127-high, with genomic DNA sequenced. Assay used: immunoSEQ multiplex PCR; TCRdb lists only in-frame clones, some missing. The sample holds under 35,000 clones, 70% to 80% seen once. These data were also filed under a second study, of regulatory T cells. That paper notes: The primer mix had 52 TRBV and 13 TRBJ primers.

The sample consisted of CD4+ effector T cells sorted from blood. The receptor source for this set is a human donor in good health.

The chain couples TRBV9 to TRBJ1-2; 8 nucleotides line up with TRBD1. Per germline, CDR1 SGDLS and CDR2 YYNGEE. With V trimmed by 5 bases and J by 1 base, 4 bases remained unmatched. The CDR3 runs 14 residues. The CDR3 loop is CASSAGGGNYGYTF. The CDR3 DNA reads TGTGCCAGCAGTGCAGGGGGCGGTAACTATGGCTACACCTTC.

The rearrangement links TRBV5-1 to TRBJ1-4, with 7 bases lining up with TRBD1. The trim removed 0 bases at V and 7 bases at J, leaving 6 bases unmatched. CDR1 is SGHRS and CDR2 is YFSETQ in the germline V gene. The CDR3 loop spans 15 amino acids. The CDR3 nucleotides are TGCGCCAGCAGCTTGGAGGGGGCCCCCTTTGAAAAACTGTTTTTT. Encoded protein: CASSLEGAPFEKLFF.

The V call is TRBV6-5, the J call TRBJ1-6; no firm D call. Germline V CDR1 and CDR2: MNHEY, SVGAGI. This CDR3 has 12 residues. V was trimmed by 3 bases and J by 11 bases, leaving 8 bases between them. CDR3: CASSYGRAPLHF. Here the CDR3 DNA reads TGTGCCAGCAGTTATGGAAGGGCACCCCTCCACTTT.

The V gene is TRBV4-1, the J gene TRBJ1-4; D is perhaps TRBD1 (5 bases). The CDR3 covers 16 residues. CDR1 MGHRA and CDR2 YSYEKL come from the germline V gene. Trimming left V 0 bases short and J 8 bases short, with 16 bases between. The CDR3 sequence: CASSQDPQGRGEKLFF. CDR3 DNA: TGCGCCAGCAGCCAAGATCCCCAGGGAAGAGGGGAAAAACTGTTTTTT.

This clone has a handful of counts. The rearrangement joins TRBV30 to TRBJ2-1, with 8 bases that match TRBD1. Germline CDR1 is GTSNPN and CDR2 is SVGIG (reference sequence). The CDR3 sequence is 12 residues long. Trimming removed 4 bases from V and 7 bases from J; junction bases left unmatched: 3. The CDR3 loop reads CAWTRQGNEQFF. In nucleotides, the CDR3 is TGTGCCTGGACCCGACAGGGGAATGAGCAGTTCTTC.

The V and J genes are TRBV10-1 and TRBJ2-3, with 8 bases lining up with TRBD2. The germline gives CDR1 WNHNN, CDR2 SYGVQD (reference sequence). J lost 0 bases, V lost 3 bases, and 8 bases had no gene match. CDR3 length equals 17 residues. The CDR3 DNA reads as TGCGCCAGCAGTGACCACGGGAGGGGCCGAAGCACAGATACGCAGTATTTT. This sequence encodes CASSDHGRGRSTDTQYF.

V is TRBV28 and J is TRBJ1-4; the match to TRBD1 covers 9 bases. The CDR3 is made up of 15 amino acids. The trim removed 6 bases at V and 8 bases at J, leaving 10 bases unmatched. Germline CDR1 and CDR2: MDHEN and SYDVKM. The CDR3 sequence is CASSYRGQGGEKLFF. The CDR3 DNA sequence: TGTGCCAGCAGCTACCGGGGACAGGGCGGGGAAAAACTGTTTTTT.

This clone was counted a few times. The J gene is TRBJ2-7, the V gene TRBV5-6; 8 bases are a match to TRBD1. CDR1 is SGHDT and CDR2 is YYEEEE in the germline V gene. CDR3 length: 16 residues. With V trimmed by 3 bases and J by 1 base, 9 bases remained unmatched. Here the CDR3 DNA reads TGTGCCAGCAGCTCTCGCCGGGACAGGCCTTCCTACGAGCAGTACTTC. Translation gives CASSSRRDRPSYEQYF.

The gene calls are TRBV18 and TRBJ1-5, with D tentatively TRBD1 (5 bases). V gave up 8 bases and J gave up 0 bases, with 8 bases separating them. This CDR3 region has 13 residues. CDR1 and CDR2 from the germline V gene are KGHSH and LQKENI. The CDR3 reads CASARDSNQPQHF. CDR3 sequence (DNA): TGTGCCAGCGCCAGGGATAGCAATCAGCCCCAGCATTTT.

The chain recombines TRBV29-1 with TRBJ2-5; a weak D match, TRBD1 (6 bases). The CDR3 spans 12 residues. The V end was cut by 7 bases, the J end by 1 base, with 10 bases between. The germline V gene encodes CDR1 SQVTM and CDR2 ANQGSEA. The CDR3 DNA reads as TGCAGCGCTGGGGGCGCCCAAGAGACCCAGTACTTC. This gives the protein CSAGGAQETQYF.

This chain connects TRBV6-5 to TRBJ1-5, with no clear D. Germline V gives CDR1 MNHEY, CDR2 SVGAGI. The V and J ends lost 6 bases and 7 bases respectively, with 13 bases between them. The CDR3 totals 13 residues. CDR3 coding DNA: TGTGCCAGCAGGATGACATCGGCACAGCCCCAGCATTTT. Translation: CASRMTSAQPQHF.

The chain combines TRBV6-5 with TRBJ1-3; unclear D gene. CDR3 length: 15 residues. V was clipped by 6 bases and J by 4 bases, with 16 bases between them. Germline CDR1 reads MNHEY; CDR2 reads SVGAGI. The CDR3 loop is CASSPGPSYGNTIYF. CDR3 nucleotide sequence: TGTGCCAGCAGCCCTGGACCGAGTTACGGAAACACCATATATTTT.

The genes are TRBV25-1 and TRBJ2-1, with D possibly matching TRBD1 (6 bases). The V end was cut by 5 bases, the J end by 6 bases, with 14 bases between. This CDR3 has 14 residues. The germline gives CDR1 MGHDK, CDR2 SYGVNS. The CDR3 sequence: CASSLQGRSNEQFF. The CDR3 nucleotides read TGTGCCAGCAGTCTACAGGGACGGAGCAATGAGCAGTTCTTC. The complete variable domain, with remaining parts taken from reference TRBV25-1 and TRBJ2-1, reads EADIYQTPRYLVIGTGKKITLECSQTMGHDKMYWYQQDPGMELHLIHYSYGVNSTEKGDLSSESTVSRIRTEHFPLTLESARPSHTSQYLCASSLQGRSNEQFFGPGTRLTVL.

The J gene is TRBJ1-4, the V gene TRBV28, with D maybe TRBD1 (6 bases). Deletions cut 4 bases from V and 0 bases from J, with 9 bases between. The CDR3 runs to 15 residues. The germline V gene encodes CDR1 MDHEN and CDR2 SYDVKM. CDR3 nucleotide sequence: TGTGCCAGCAGTTCTGCAGGGGCAACTAATGAAAAACTGTTTTTT. Its protein product is CASSSAGATNEKLFF.

The chain couples TRBV9 to TRBJ2-7; D ambiguous. Trimming removed 3 bases at V and 3 bases at J, with 13 bases between. CDR3 size: 14 residues. Germline V gene sequence: CDR1 SGDLS, CDR2 YYNGEE. The CDR3 bases are TGTGCCAGCAGCGCGGACGGCGGTTTCTACGAGCAGTACTTC. Translation: CASSADGGFYEQYF.

The rearrangement links TRBV7-8 to TRBJ2-4; 7 bases agree with TRBD2. V dropped 5 bases and J dropped 0; count of bases not matched to a gene: 10. This CDR3 has 17 residues. Germline V gene lookup returns CDR1 SGHVS and CDR2 FQNEAQ. CDR3 nucleotide sequence: TGTGCCAGCAGCCACCCCCGGGGGGAGAAAGCCAAAAACATTCAGTACTTC. Protein sequence: CASSHPRGEKAKNIQYF.

The J gene is TRBJ1-2, the V gene TRBV18; 7 bases are shared with TRBD1. This CDR3 is 15 amino acids long. Per germline, CDR1 KGHSH and CDR2 LQKENI. With V trimmed by 2 bases and J by 5 bases, 8 bases remained unmatched. For the CDR3, the DNA is TGTGCCAGCTCACCAAACTCGGGACAGCTTTATGGCTACACCTTC. This sequence encodes CASSPNSGQLYGYTF.

This chain uses TRBV28 with TRBJ1-1, with unresolved D. Germline loops: CDR1 MDHEN, CDR2 SYDVKM. This CDR3 comprises 13 residues. Trimming cost V 3 bases and J 0 bases, with 5 bases left between them. The CDR3 region is CASSFLMNTEAFF. DNA for the CDR3: TGTGCCAGCAGTTTTTTGATGAACACTGAAGCTTTCTTT.

This clone was observed a few times. V is TRBV29-1 and J is TRBJ1-5; a weak D match, TRBD1 (6 bases). The CDR3 consists of 13 residues. The V end was cut by 5 bases, the J end by 5 bases, with 13 bases between. CDR1 and CDR2 (germline): SQVTM, ANQGSEA. The CDR3 DNA reads as TGCAGCGTTACCACAGGGCTATATCAGCCCCAGCATTTT. Protein sequence: CSVTTGLYQPQHF.

The chain carries TRBV28 and TRBJ2-7; D might be TRBD1 (6 bases). Trimming left V 5 bases short and J 5 bases short, with 10 bases between. Germline CDR1 and CDR2: MDHEN and SYDVKM. The CDR3 covers 12 residues. CDR3 coding DNA: TGTGCCAGCAGTCCAAACAGGGACGAGCAGTACTTC. Translating gives CASSPNRDEQYF. Filled out from reference TRBV28 and TRBJ2-7, the complete variable domain reads DVKVTQSSRYLVKRTGEKVFLECVQDMDHENMFWYRQDPGLGLRLIYFSYDVKMKEKGDIPEGYSVSREKKERFSLILESASTNQTSMYLCASSPNRDEQYFGPGTRLTVT.

The chain combines TRBV6-5 with TRBJ1-2, with D perhaps TRBD1 (5 bases). Trimming stripped 0 bases from V and 4 bases from J, with 12 bases between. The CDR3 runs 15 residues. Germline CDR1 is MNHEY and CDR2 is SVGAGI. The CDR3 sequence: CASSYSKGAGYGYTF. The DNA of the CDR3 is TGTGCCAGCAGTTACTCGAAAGGGGCCGGCTATGGCTACACCTTC.

The chain has TRBV28 and TRBJ2-5, with 14 bases matching TRBD2. The CDR3 sequence is 14 residues long. Germline loops: CDR1 MDHEN, CDR2 SYDVKM. V trimming: 6 bases; J trimming: 4 bases; junction bases outside the gene matches: 1. CDR3 residues: CASSGTSGGETQYF. The CDR3, as DNA: TGTGCCAGCAGCGGGACTAGCGGGGGAGAGACCCAGTACTTC.

The chain recombines TRBV18 with TRBJ1-5; 9 bases agree with TRBD1. Germline V CDR1 and CDR2: KGHSH, LQKENI. CDR3 length: 13 residues. Trimming at V came to 6 bases and at J to 6 bases, leaving 3 bases not matched to a gene. The DNA of the CDR3 is TGTGCCAGCTCTCGACAGGGGGGTCAGCCCCAGCATTTT. Encoded protein: CASSRQGGQPQHF.

This clone was observed a single time. V gene TRBV7-3 combines with J gene TRBJ2-5; no clear D. The V and J ends lost 1 base and 2 bases respectively, with 11 bases between them. Germline CDR1 SGHTA, CDR2 FQGTGA. CDR3 length: 15 residues. The CDR3 region has the DNA TGTGCCAGCAGCTTAATATTCGTCCCACAAGAGACCCAGTACTTC. It yields the protein CASSLIFVPQETQYF. The full variable domain, its missing parts supplied by reference TRBV7-3 and TRBJ2-5, is GAGVSQTPSNKVTEKGKYVELRCDPISGHTALYWYRQSLGQGPEFLIYFQGTGAADDSGLPNDRFFAVRPEGSVSTLKIQRTERGDSAVYLCASSLIFVPQETQYFGPGTRLLVL.

V is TRBV28 and J is TRBJ1-1, with D uncertain. This CDR3 contains 15 residues. V was shortened by 2 bases and J by 0 bases, with 10 bases between the two germline ends. Germline lookup yields CDR1 MDHEN and CDR2 SYDVKM. CDR3 region: CASSLRAPVNTEAFF. DNA of the CDR3: TGTGCCAGCAGTTTACGGGCGCCAGTGAACACTGAAGCTTTCTTT.

The chain uses TRBV19 and TRBJ2-3; D uncertain. CDR3 length equals 13 residues. Germline CDR1 and CDR2: LNHDA and SQIVND (reference sequence). V was trimmed by 3 bases and J by 1 base, leaving 5 bases between them. The CDR3, as DNA: TGTGCCAGTAGTATGAGAGGCACAGATACGCAGTATTTT. Its protein product is CASSMRGTDTQYF. Looking up the rest from reference TRBV19 and TRBJ2-3 gives the full variable domain: DGGITQSPKYLFRKEGQNVTLSCEQNLNHDAMYWYRQDPGQGLRLIYYSQIVNDFQKGDIAEGYSVSREKKESFPLTVTSAQKNPTAFYLCASSMRGTDTQYFGPGTRLTVL.

The chain joins TRBV5-1 to TRBJ1-1, with D perhaps TRBD1 (5 bases). The CDR3 spans 15 residues. The germline gives CDR1 SGHRS, CDR2 YFSETQ. The germline V and J ends were trimmed by 0 bases and 3 bases, with 12 bases remaining between them. The DNA for the CDR3 is TGCGCCAGCAGCTTGGCGGGACTTCCGGACACTGAAGCTTTCTTT. Protein sequence: CASSLAGLPDTEAFF.

CDR3 sequence reads: CASSLETGGRETQYF. The CDR3 nucleotides read TGTGCCAGCAGCCTAGAGACAGGGGGCAGAGAGACCCAGTACTTC. The V and J genes are TRBV5-6 and TRBJ2-5, with 10 bases aligning to TRBD1. The CDR3 loop spans 15 amino acids. Germline V lookup: CDR1 SGHDT, CDR2 YYEEEE. Trimming at V came to 4 bases and at J to 4 bases, leaving 7 bases not matched to a gene.

This clone was seen more than once but under ten times. This chain uses TRBV12-5 with TRBJ2-7; the D is unclear. The CDR3 consists of 13 residues. CDR1 and CDR2 (germline): LGHNT, FRNRAP. V lost 3 bases, J lost 3 bases, and 9 bases lay in between. This CDR3 is CASGFGVDYEQYF. The CDR3 nucleotides read TGTGCTAGTGGTTTTGGTGTCGACTACGAGCAGTACTTC.

V and J are TRBV6-1 and TRBJ2-5; 8 nucleotides line up with TRBD2. CDR3 length: 15 residues. The germline V gene encodes CDR1 MNHNS and CDR2 SASEGT. V trimming: 2 bases; J trimming: 5 bases; junction bases outside the gene matches: 7. Here the CDR3 reads CASSESGTRDETQYF. The CDR3 nucleotides read TGTGCCAGCAGTGAATCCGGGACTAGAGACGAGACCCAGTACTTC.

This rearrangement joins TRBV7-9 to TRBJ1-5, with 8 bases that match TRBD1. Germline V CDR1 and CDR2: SEHNR, FQNEAQ (reference sequence). CDR3 length: 17 residues. The V gene end was trimmed by 5 bases and the J gene end by 0 bases; junction bases not matched to a gene: 9. CDR3: CASSRTGRGYSNQPQHF. The DNA of the CDR3 is TGTGCCAGCAGCCGGACAGGGCGGGGGTATAGCAATCAGCCCCAGCATTTT.

The chain uses TRBV5-1 and TRBJ1-5; no clear D. Germline V gene lookup returns CDR1 SGHRS and CDR2 YFSETQ. This CDR3 has 13 residues. V was cut by 2 bases and J by 4 bases, with 7 bases left in between. CDR3 coding DNA: TGCGCCAGCAGCTTTGGGCCAAATCAGCCCCAGCATTTT. This gives the protein CASSFGPNQPQHF.